One and the same sample provided the 6 T cell receptor beta chains below, sequenced in a study of blood T cell repertoires in COVID-19. Data came from immunoSEQ multiplex PCR; TCRdb stores just in-frame clones and leaves some out. The top ten hold roughly 4.9% of the sample, which has around 270,000 clones, 85% to 90% seen once. The sequencing sample was made of peripheral blood. The receptor source for this set is a woman in her sixties or seventies with COVID-19, enrolled during active disease.

The CDR3 loop is CASSPSTGIVQETQYF. The CDR3 DNA reads TGTGCCAGCAGCCCATCCACGGGGATTGTCCAAGAGACCCAGTACTTC. This chain joins TRBV7-7 and TRBJ2-5; maybe TRBD2 (5 bases). V was trimmed by 5 bases and J by 1 base, leaving 17 bases between them. Germline assignment: CDR1 SSHAT and CDR2 FNYEAQ (reference sequence). The CDR3 runs to 16 residues. The full variable domain, its missing parts supplied by reference TRBV7-7 and TRBJ2-5, is GAGVSQSPRYKVTKRGQDVTLRCDPISSHATLYWYQQALGQGPEFLTYFNYEAQPDKSGLPSDRFSAERPEGSISTLTIQRTEQRDSAMYRCASSPSTGIVQETQYFGPGTRLLVL.

V gene TRBV6-1 combines with J gene TRBJ2-3; D gene unclear. CDR3 length: 12 residues. Trimming left V 1 base short and J 8 bases short, with 7 bases between. The germline V gene has CDR1 MNHNS and CDR2 SASEGT. CDR3 amino acids: CASSEGGSTQYF. The CDR3 DNA reads as TGTGCCAGCAGTGAAGGAGGTAGTACGCAGTATTTT.

The CDR3 is CASSPTGGGNTIYF. The CDR3 DNA sequence: TGTGCCAGCAGCCCTACCGGGGGGGGAAACACCATATATTTT. J is TRBJ1-3 and V is TRBV3-1 (or the pseudogene TRBV3-2); TRBD1 is a possible D gene (5 bases). Trimming removed 4 bases from V and 4 bases from J, with 11 bases in between. The germline CDR1 and CDR2 sequences are LGHDT and YNNKEL (reference sequence). The CDR3 spans 14 residues.

This chain joins TRBV19 and TRBJ2-1, with D perhaps TRBD2 (6 bases). CDR1 LNHDA and CDR2 SQIVND come from the germline V gene (reference sequence). Trimming removed 1 base from V and 5 bases from J, with 9 bases in between. The CDR3 runs to 14 residues. In DNA form, the CDR3 reads TGTGCCAGTAGTATAGGGCTAGCGAACAATGAGCAGTTCTTC. This codes for CASSIGLANNEQFF.

The chain is built from TRBV6-5 and TRBJ2-7; tentatively, D is TRBD1 (6 bases). Per the germline V gene, CDR1 is MNHEY and CDR2 is SVGAGI. The CDR3 loop spans 15 amino acids. Trimming removed 7 bases at V and 6 bases at J, with 22 bases between. CDR3 in DNA: TGTGCCAGCACAGGGGTATCTGGGAGATTCTCCGAGCAGTACTTC. It encodes CASTGVSGRFSEQYF.

V and J are TRBV4-3 and TRBJ1-1; weak D call: TRBD1 (5 bases). Germline CDR1 is LGHNA and CDR2 is YSLEER. V lost 1 base to trimming and J lost 4 bases, with 13 bases between them. This CDR3 contains 15 residues. CDR3 residues: CASSQVGRRGTEAFF. DNA for the CDR3: TGCGCCAGCAGCCAAGTGGGGCGGAGGGGCACTGAAGCTTTCTTT.